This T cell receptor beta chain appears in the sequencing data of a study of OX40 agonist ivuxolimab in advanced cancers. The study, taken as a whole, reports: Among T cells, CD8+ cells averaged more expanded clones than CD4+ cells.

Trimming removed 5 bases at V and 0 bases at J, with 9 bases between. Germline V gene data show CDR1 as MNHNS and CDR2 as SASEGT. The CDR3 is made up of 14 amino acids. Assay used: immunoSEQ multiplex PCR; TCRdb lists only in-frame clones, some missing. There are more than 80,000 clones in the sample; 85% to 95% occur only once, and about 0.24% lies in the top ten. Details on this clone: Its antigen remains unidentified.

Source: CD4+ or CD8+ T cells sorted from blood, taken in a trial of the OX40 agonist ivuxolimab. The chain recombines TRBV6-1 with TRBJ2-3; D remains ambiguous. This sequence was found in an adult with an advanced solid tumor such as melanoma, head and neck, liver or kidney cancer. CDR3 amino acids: CASSPRVSTDTQYF. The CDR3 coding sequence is TGTGCCAGCAGTCCACGAGTCAGCACAGATACGCAGTATTTT.